This TCR beta chain was retrieved from a study of cytomegalovirus exposure and HLA in healthy donors. Points from the study as a whole: Among TCR sequences, most were rare, though some public TCRs appeared in many donors. There were 150 to 200 TCR beta chains listed as cytomegalovirus-associated.

The CDR3 covers 14 residues. The V end was cut by 4 bases, the J end by 6 bases, with 15 bases between. From germline, CDR1 is SEHNR and CDR2 FQNEAQ (reference sequence). TCRdb keeps only in-frame clones here, not all; method: immunoSEQ multiplex PCR. Of roughly 150,000 clones listed, around nine tenths are singletons. This clone has a handful of counts. Its specificity is not known. This receptor was identified in a young woman in good health and CMV-seropositive. The source material was PBMCs. The chain employs TRBV7-9 and TRBJ1-1; a weak D match, TRBD1 (6 bases). In nucleotides, the CDR3 is TGTGCCAGCAGCTCGACCCCCACAGGGCCTGAAGCTTTCTTT. Translated: CASSSTPTGPEAFF.